This T cell receptor (beta chain) was sequenced in a study of cytomegalovirus exposure and HLA in healthy donors. Study-wide points: Sequencing likely generated an artifact that appeared as a cluster of highly shared sequence variants. Segments of the TCR beta V type were, in most cases, productive about 90% or about 30% of the time in an earlier analysis.

Whereas donors were nominally healthy upon sampling, unrecorded immune exposures were probable. As for this clone: Its specificity is unknown.

This PCR relied on a set of 60 Vbeta primers and 13 Jbeta primers. The assay was immunoSEQ multiplex PCR, and TCRdb's table has in-frame clones only and misses some. The sample carries 70,000 or so clones, more than 80% recorded once. Sequencing was performed on PBMCs. The sequence came from a woman in her twenties or thirties in good health and CMV-seronegative.

CDR3 sequence (DNA): TGTGCCAGCAGTTACTCGAAAGGGGGAACTGAAGCTTTCTTT. Translated: CASSYSKGGTEAFF. J is TRBJ1-1 and V is TRBV6-5; perhaps TRBD1 as D (6 bases). V lost 0 bases and J lost 5, with 10 bases in between. Germline V gene lookup returns CDR1 MNHEY and CDR2 SVGAGI. The CDR3 covers 14 residues.